These 9 T cell receptor beta chains were sequenced from one sample in a study of blood T cells in healthy people across ages. PCR was performed a second time for about 7 to 11 cycles using a sample-barcoded 5' primer and a J-beta primer mix. TCRdb analysed the 5' RACE reads with MiXCR anew, one entry per CDR3 protein. The data show hundreds of thousands of distinct CDR3 sequences, roughly half seen once. The material sequenced was blood. The origin of the receptors is an elderly woman in good health.

Ten or more counts support this clonotype. The V gene is TRBV5-1, the J gene TRBJ2-3; D not certain. The germline V and J ends were trimmed by 0 bases and 4 bases, with 6 bases remaining between them. Germline V gene sequence: CDR1 SGHRS, CDR2 YFSETQ. The CDR3 runs to 13 residues. This CDR3 is CASSLDYPDTQYF. The CDR3 nucleotides read TGCGCCAGCAGCTTGGATTACCCAGATACGCAGTATTTT. Drawing the rest from reference TRBV5-1 and TRBJ2-3, the complete variable domain is KAGVTQTPRYLIKTRGQQVTLSCSPISGHRSVSWYQQTPGQGLQFLFEYFSETQRNKGNFPGRFSGRQFSNSRSEMNVSTLELGDSALYLCASSLDYPDTQYFGPGTRLTVL.

The chain couples TRBV3-1 to TRBJ2-6; D may match TRBD1 or TRBD2 (5 bases each). The CDR3 sequence is 15 residues long. V was cut by 1 base and J by 2 bases, with 6 bases left in between. Germline values: CDR1 LGHDT, CDR2 YNNKEL (reference sequence). CDR3 amino acids: CASSQVGAGANVLTF. The CDR3 region has the DNA TGTGCCAGCAGCCAAGTGGGGGCTGGGGCCAACGTCCTGACTTTC.

This clonotype was detected a few times. Possible read error: a much larger clone is one base away. This chain uses TRBV6-6 with TRBJ1-1, with 8 bases lining up with TRBD1. This CDR3 is 14 amino acids long. Trimming removed 5 bases from V and 3 bases from J; junction bases left unmatched: 5. Germline V CDR1 and CDR2: MNHNY, SVGAGI (reference sequence). This CDR3 reads CASSDRGADTEAFF. Here the CDR3 DNA reads TGTGCCAGCAGTGACAGGGGCGCGGACACTGAAGCTTTCTTT.

The chain employs TRBV6-5 and TRBJ2-2; D unclear. CDR1 MNHEY and CDR2 SVGAGI come from the germline V gene. The CDR3 spans 17 residues. V dropped 3 bases and J dropped 0 bases, with 14 bases sitting between them. In DNA form, the CDR3 reads TGTGCCAGCAGTTATCGAAGTGGGTCCACGAACACCGGGGAGCTGTTTTTT. Its translation is CASSYRSGSTNTGELFF.

The chain recombines TRBV13 with TRBJ2-1; 11 bases align to TRBD2. Germline assignment: CDR1 PRHDT and CDR2 FYEKMQ (reference sequence). The J segment lost 2 bases and the V segment lost 4 bases, leaving 10 bases of the junction unmatched. This CDR3 has 18 amino acids. The CDR3 sequence: CASSSTGASGGPYNEQFF. Here the CDR3 DNA reads TGTGCCAGCAGCTCGACGGGAGCTAGCGGGGGGCCCTACAATGAGCAGTTCTTC.

The chain couples TRBV20-1 to TRBJ2-4; 7 nucleotides agree with TRBD1. Germline CDR1 and CDR2: DFQATT and SNEGSKA (reference sequence). V lost 6 bases and J lost 0; bases outside the gene matches: 8. The CDR3 spans 15 residues. The CDR3 region is CSAPGQPIAKNIQYF. DNA for the CDR3: TGCAGTGCCCCGGGACAGCCCATAGCCAAAAACATTCAGTACTTC.

This clonotype was picked up one time. The chain recombines TRBV12-3 or TRBV12-4 with TRBJ2-3, with a possible D match to TRBD1 (5 bases). The CDR3 is 14 amino acids. V was clipped by 6 bases and J by 3 bases, with 13 bases between them. DNA of the CDR3: TGTGCCAGCAGAGCGACAGAGGATACAGATACGCAGTATTTT. Protein sequence: CASRATEDTDTQYF.

This clonotype occurred once. A much larger clone lies one base from this, so it may be a read error. This sequence joins TRBV11-2 and TRBJ2-3; D may be TRBD1 or TRBD2 (5 bases each). Germline V gene lookup returns CDR1 SGHAT and CDR2 FQNNGV. This CDR3 contains 15 residues. The CDR3 nucleotides are TGTGCCAGCAGCTTCCCCCGGGGCCTAACAGATATGCAGTATTTT. Translating gives CASSFPRGLTDMQYF.

This sequence joins TRBV12-3 or TRBV12-4 and TRBJ1-4; D call uncertain. V shed 1 base and J shed 10 bases, with 7 bases lying between them. CDR3 length: 12 amino acids. In nucleotides, the CDR3 is TGTGCCAGCAGTTTAGAGAAAGGAAAACTGTTTTTT. Translating gives CASSLEKGKLFF.